These T cell receptor beta chains were read from a single sample in a study of response to subunit inactivated influenza vaccine. TCRdb reprocessed the RT-PCR reads via MiXCR and lists one record per CDR3 protein. The table has about 520,000 distinct CDR3 sequences, 25% seen once; the top ten hold approximately 2%. The source was CD4+ T cells sorted from PBMCs, collected roughly 5 days after vaccination. These receptors were collected from a man between 50 and 59 years old who received an inactivated influenza vaccine. The CDR3 runs from the conserved cysteine through the conserved F or W. The order of the fields is J gene, V gene, D gene, clone size, CDR3 DNA, CDR3 protein. A D gene is named only where the DNA matches it firmly. A row's size may be missing; if present it is once, few, many or a size class.

>TRBJ1-1|TRBV7-8|.|.
TGTGCCAGCAGCTTAGTTCGGGGTACGCGTAAGAACACTGAAGCTTTCTTT
CASSLVRGTRKNTEAFF
>TRBJ2-1|TRBV12-3/TRBV12-4|.|many
TGTGCCAGCAGCGCTGCGGGATCTGAGCAGTTCTTC
CASSAAGSEQFF
>TRBJ2-1|TRBV5-1|.|.
TGCGCCAGCAGCCTGAGTAGTTCGTTGGGTTACTCCTACAATGAGCAGTTCTTC
CASSLSSSLGYSYNEQFF
>TRBJ1-5|TRBV20-1|.|few
TGCAGTTACCCTGCGGGGGGAGTTGGTCAGCCCCAGCATTTT
CSYPAGGVGQPQHF
>TRBJ1-4|TRBV6-1|TRBD1|.
TGTGCCAGCACCCTGGGACAGTCCAATGAAAAACTGTTTTTT
CASTLGQSNEKLFF
>TRBJ2-1|TRBV24-1|.|few
TGTGCCACCACGGGCACCGGGATTAACAACAATGAGCAGTTCTTC
CATTGTGINNNEQFF
>TRBJ2-2|TRBV7-9|.|few
TGTGCCAGCAGCTTAGATGCGGGATCCGCCGGGGAGCTGTTTTTT
CASSLDAGSAGELFF
>TRBJ1-1|TRBV6-2/TRBV6-3|.|few
TGTGCCAGCAACCTACAGGGTTGGACTGAAGCTTTCTTT
CASNLQGWTEAFF
>TRBJ2-7|TRBV11-2|.|few
TGTGCCAGCAGCTCCCGGATGGGGGGATACGAGCAGTACTTC
CASSSRMGGYEQYF
>TRBJ2-5|TRBV7-8|.|.
TGTGCCAGCAGCTTAGATCACGGAGAGGAAAGGACCCAGTACTTC
CASSLDHGEERTQYF
>TRBJ2-1|TRBV6-2/TRBV6-3|.|.
TGTGCCAGCAGTTACTGGGGCGCTTACAATGAGCAGTTCTTC
CASSYWGAYNEQFF
>TRBJ2-7|TRBV18|.|.
TGTGCCAGCTCACCCGACGGGGGCTACGAGCAGTACTTC
CASSPDGGYEQYF
>TRBJ2-2|TRBV12-3/TRBV12-4|.|.
TGTGCCAGCAGTTCGCAAGGGTTAAACACCGGGGAGCTGTTTTTT
CASSSQGLNTGELFF
>TRBJ2-5|TRBV12-3/TRBV12-4|.|many
TGTGCCAGCAGTTTGTTAGCAACCCGGGAGACCCAGTACTTC
CASSLLATRETQYF
>TRBJ2-7|TRBV7-2|.|.
TGTGCCAGCAGCGCAGCCGGGACTGTAACCTACGAGCAGTACTTC
CASSAAGTVTYEQYF
>TRBJ2-2|TRBV14|.|.
TGTGCCAGCAGCCCCCAGGCGGGTGTGCTGTTTTTT
CASSPQAGVLFF
>TRBJ2-7|TRBV7-2|.|.
TGTGCCAGCAGCCCCGGTATAAGGGATCCCTACGAGCAGTACTTC
CASSPGIRDPYEQYF
>TRBJ2-6|TRBV5-1|.|.
TGCGCCAGCAGCTTGGATCGGGCTACTGGGGCCAACGTCCTGACTTTC
CASSLDRATGANVLTF
>TRBJ2-2|TRBV3-1|TRBD2|.
TGTGCCAGCAGCCAAGAGGGACTAGCGGGAGTCTACACCGGGGAGCTGTTTTTT
CASSQEGLAGVYTGELFF
>TRBJ2-5|TRBV4-3|TRBD2|.
TGCGCCAGCAGTCGTGACGGGACTAGCGGCCAAGAGACCCAGTACTTC
CASSRDGTSGQETQYF
>TRBJ1-2|TRBV18|.|.
TGTGCCAGCTCACCAAGGACCGCCTCGGGTGATGGCTACACCTTC
CASSPRTASGDGYTF
>TRBJ2-3|TRBV29-1|TRBD2|few
TGCAGCGTTGAAGAGGTTAGCGGGTCAAATACGCAGTATTTT
CSVEEVSGSNTQYF
>TRBJ1-2|TRBV21-1|.|.
TGTGCCAGCAGCAAAGGTGACAGCCTTAACTATGGCTACACCTTC
CASSKGDSLNYGYTF
>TRBJ2-7|TRBV5-1|TRBD2|.
TGCGCCAGCAGCTATCTACCTCAAGCGGGAGTGACCTACGAGCAGTACTTC
CASSYLPQAGVTYEQYF
>TRBJ2-1|TRBV5-1|TRBD1|few
TGCGCCAGCAGCTTCCGGACAGGGGGCAAGCCGGAGCAGTTCTTC
CASSFRTGGKPEQFF
>TRBJ1-6|TRBV3-1|TRBD1|.
TGTGCCAGCAGCCCCCAGGGGGGTTCACCCCTCCACTTT
CASSPQGGSPLHF
>TRBJ2-1|TRBV3-1|TRBD1|.
TGTGCCAGCAGCCAATTCAGGACAGGGCTGAATGAGCAGTTCTTC
CASSQFRTGLNEQFF
>TRBJ2-3|TRBV3-1|.|.
TGTGCCAGCAGCCAAGATGGCACCCGCACAGATACGCAGTATTTT
CASSQDGTRTDTQYF
>TRBJ2-6|TRBV4-1|.|.
TGCGCCAGCAGCCAAGAAGGGCAGGGGACTGGTGGGGCCAACGTCCTGACTTTC
CASSQEGQGTGGANVLTF
>TRBJ2-2|TRBV6-1|TRBD2|.
TGTGCCTCGAAGGGAGCGGGGATCGCGAACACCGGGGAGCTGTTTTTT
CASKGAGIANTGELFF
>TRBJ2-2|TRBV29-1|TRBD2|.
TGCAGCGTTCGGCGGGGGTCTGGGACCGGGGAGCTGTTTTTT
CSVRRGSGTGELFF
>TRBJ2-7|TRBV12-3/TRBV12-4|.|.
TGTGCCAGCAGTGCGGACGCCATCTCCTACGAGCAGTACTTC
CASSADAISYEQYF
>TRBJ2-7|TRBV11-1|.|.
TGTGCCAGCAGCCCGCCGATTGACAGATGGGACTCCCGAACCTCCTACGAGCAGTACTTC
CASSPPIDRWDSRTSYEQYF
>TRBJ2-1|TRBV24-1|.|few
TGTGCCACCAGTGATTGGGACGTTGGATTAAGGGAAAATGAGCAGTTCTTC
CATSDWDVGLRENEQFF
>TRBJ2-3|TRBV24-1|.|.
TGTGCCACCAGAGGGGTACCAGATACGCAGTATTTT
CATRGVPDTQYF
>TRBJ2-1|TRBV5-1|TRBD1|few
TGCGCCGCCCCGAGACAGGGGGCGGGAAATGAGCAGTTCTTC
CAAPRQGAGNEQFF
>TRBJ2-1|TRBV20-1|TRBD2|few
TGCAGTGCTATTCGGGCGGGAGCCTACAATGAGCAGTTCTTC
CSAIRAGAYNEQFF
>TRBJ1-4|TRBV7-9|.|.
TGTGCCAGCAGCTTAGGACTACAGACTAATGAAAAACTGTTTTTT
CASSLGLQTNEKLFF
>TRBJ2-7|TRBV7-2|.|.
TGTGCCAGCAGCCAAAGCAGGGCCAGGGGCTACGAGCAGTACTTC
CASSQSRARGYEQYF
>TRBJ2-2|TRBV20-1|TRBD2|few
TGCAGTGCTAGAGCCGGGACTAGTTTCGGGGAGCTGTTTTTT
CSARAGTSFGELFF
>TRBJ2-7|TRBV7-2|TRBD2|.
TGTGCCAGCACCCGGGGGGGGGTGGGGATCTACGAGCAGTACTTC
CASTRGGVGIYEQYF
>TRBJ2-1|TRBV6-2/TRBV6-3|TRBD2|.
TGTGCCAGCAGTTACCCCGGACTAGCGAACAATGAGCAGTTCTTC
CASSYPGLANNEQFF
>TRBJ2-1|TRBV9|.|.
TGTGCCAGCAGCGTAGCCGTGGGCAGGGCCTCCTACAATGAGCAGTTCTTC
CASSVAVGRASYNEQFF
>TRBJ2-7|TRBV4-2|TRBD1|once
TGTGCCAGCAGCCAAGGGGGTCAGGGGGCGGAAGAGCAGTACTTC
CASSQGGQGAEEQYF
>TRBJ2-5|TRBV7-2|TRBD2|.
TGTGCCAGCAGCCCTCATAGCGGGGGGGGCAGCGAGACCCAGTACTTC
CASSPHSGGGSETQYF
>TRBJ1-2|TRBV6-2/TRBV6-3|.|.
TGTGCCAGCAGTTACGGGGCTAACTATGGCTACACCTTC
CASSYGANYGYTF
>TRBJ2-7|TRBV5-1|TRBD1|few
TGCGCCAGCAGCTTAGAGGGACAGTCCTACGAGCAGTACTTC
CASSLEGQSYEQYF
>TRBJ2-4|TRBV20-1|.|once
TGCAGTGCTAGTATAGCGGTAGCCAAAAACATTCAGTACTTC
CSASIAVAKNIQYF
>TRBJ1-6|TRBV10-2|TRBD1|many
TGCGCCAGCAAGGACAGGGGGGCGTATTCACCCCTCCACTTT
CASKDRGAYSPLHF
>TRBJ2-2|TRBV24-1|.|.
TGTGCCACCAGTGTGTACACCGGGGAGCTGTTTTTT
CATSVYTGELFF
>TRBJ2-5|TRBV10-3|TRBD2|few
TGTGCCATCAGAACTAGCGGGGGTGAGACCCAGTACTTC
CAIRTSGGETQYF
>TRBJ2-1|TRBV7-8|.|few
TGTGCCAGCAGCTTAGCGGTAGGTCGGGACGTTTACAATGAGCAGTTCTTC
CASSLAVGRDVYNEQFF
>TRBJ2-7|TRBV6-6|TRBD2|.
TGTGCCAGCAGACGGGGGGAGAACTACGAGCAGTACTTC
CASRRGENYEQYF
>TRBJ2-3|TRBV11-2|.|.
TGTGCCAGCAGCTTAGATCGGAGATTTGGGGGTCCCCCCCTTAGCACAGATACGCAGTATTTT
CASSLDRRFGGPPLSTDTQYF
>TRBJ1-1|TRBV10-3|.|.
TGTGCCATCAAGGGGGTCGGGGAAAGTACTGAAGCTTTCTTT
CAIKGVGESTEAFF